This TCR beta chain was retrieved from a study of regulatory T cells in long-lasting Graves disease. Study outcomes and limitations: Sharing of public clonotypes was greater in persistent patients (under 3,000) than in new patients (fewer than 1,000). Graves' patients with persistent disease showed TCR diversity lower than patients newly diagnosed.

The germline CDR1 and CDR2 sequences are KGHDR and SFDVKD. The ends were cut back, 3 bases at V and 1 base at J, with 13 bases in the middle. CDR3 length: 16 residues. This clonotype was observed many times. Its antigen is undetermined. Specified time point: newly diagnosed GD, antithyroid drugs for less than 3 months. Extracted PBMC RNA gave rise to the TCR library. Sequencing libraries for TCR beta were prepared with iRepertoire HTBI primers and Arm-PCR of CDR3 regions. TCRdb reprocessed the multiplex PCR reads with MiXCR, giving one entry per CDR3 protein. The repertoire holds about 460,000 distinct CDR3 sequences, approximately 15% seen once, with more than 15% in the top ten. These data were likewise used in another study, on T cells in Graves' hyperthyroidism and ophthalmopathy. Turning to that study: Patients counted as stable if ophthalmopathy did not develop within 18 months.

The chain is built from TRBV24-1 and TRBJ2-3; TRBD1 is a possible D gene (6 bases). Sequenced here: peripheral blood mononuclear cells (PBMCs), sampled at new diagnosis, from a patient treated with antithyroid drugs. The TCR was taken from a woman aged 45-65 years with Graves disease. The CDR3 sequence is CATSDTFRGGTDTQYF. CDR3 DNA: TGTGCCACCAGTGATACCTTCAGGGGTGGCACAGATACGCAGTATTTT.